The 9 T cell receptor beta chains given below trace back to one sample, sequenced in a study of cytomegalovirus exposure and HLA in healthy donors. With 60 Vbeta and 13 Jbeta primers, the PCR was carried out. Only in-frame clones appear in the TCRdb table, and some are missing; sequencing was by immunoSEQ multiplex PCR. This table has under 200,000 clones, 70% to 80% appearing once. Sequenced sample: PBMCs. These receptors all stem from a young man in good health and CMV-seronegative.

V usage is TRBV9 and J usage is TRBJ2-7; 10 nucleotides match TRBD1. The CDR3 is 15 residues long. Germline loops: CDR1 SGDLS, CDR2 YYNGEE. J was trimmed by 4 bases and V by 3 bases; bases with no gene match: 7. The chain's CDR3 is CASSEGTGDYYEQYF. The CDR3 DNA reads TGTGCCAGCAGCGAAGGGACAGGGGACTATTACGAGCAGTACTTC.

This chain links TRBV7-9 with TRBJ2-7; the D is unclear. CDR3 size: 12 residues. Looked up from germline, CDR1 is SEHNR and CDR2 is FQNEAQ (reference sequence). The V end lost 1 base, the J end lost 7 bases, and 8 bases lay between the germline ends. CDR3 coding DNA: TGTGCCAGCAGCTTAGGTAGTTTTGAGCAGTACTTC. As protein: CASSLGSFEQYF.

This clone was detected only a few times. The V gene is TRBV2, the J gene TRBJ2-3, with 11 bases identical to TRBD2. Germline values: CDR1 SNHLY, CDR2 FYNNEI. V lost 2 bases and J lost 1; bases outside the gene matches: 5. The CDR3 is 17 amino acids. As DNA, the CDR3 is TGTGCCAGCAGTGAAATAGGACTAGCGGGTGGCACAGATACGCAGTATTTT. Amino acids: CASSEIGLAGGTDTQYF. Full variable domain (remainder filled in from reference TRBV2 and TRBJ2-3): EPEVTQTPSHQVTQMGQEVILRCVPISNHLYFYWYRQILGQKVEFLVSFYNNEISEKSEIFDDQFSVERPDGSNFTLKIRSTKLEDSAMYFCASSEIGLAGGTDTQYFGPGTRLTVL.

The chain couples TRBV19 to TRBJ1-5, with unresolved D. The V and J ends lost 4 bases and 0 bases respectively, with 7 bases between them. This CDR3 is built from 14 residues. CDR1 is LNHDA, CDR2 SQIVND, per germline (reference sequence). The CDR3 loop is CASSNSGSNQPQHF. The CDR3 DNA reads TGTGCCAGTAGTAATTCAGGTAGCAATCAGCCCCAGCATTTT.

The chain is built from TRBV11-2 and TRBJ2-2; TRBD2 agrees at 13 bases. V was clipped by 5 bases and J by 1 base; unmatched bases: 10. Germline lookup yields CDR1 SGHAT and CDR2 FQNNGV. This CDR3 is built from 19 residues. CDR3 amino acids: CASSLLAGLAGLNTGELFF. The CDR3 coding sequence is TGTGCCAGCAGCCTTTTAGCGGGACTAGCGGGGTTGAACACCGGGGAGCTGTTTTTT.

The chain links TRBV27 to TRBJ2-7, with 15 bases that match TRBD2. Germline V gene lookup returns CDR1 MNHEY and CDR2 SMNVEV (reference sequence). There are 18 residues in the CDR3. The J segment lost 0 bases and the V segment lost 4 bases, leaving 7 bases of the junction unmatched. As DNA, the CDR3 is TGTGCCAGCAGTTCCGGGACTAGCGGGAGGTTTAGCTCCTACGAGCAGTACTTC. Its protein is CASSSGTSGRFSSYEQYF.

The chain's CDR3 is CASSISSGRPSYEQYF. CDR3 nucleotide sequence: TGTGCCAGTAGTATATCTAGCGGGAGGCCTTCCTACGAGCAGTACTTC. The chain uses TRBV19 and TRBJ2-7; TRBD2 agrees at 11 bases. Germline CDR1 is LNHDA and CDR2 is SQIVND (reference sequence). The CDR3 sequence is 16 residues long. V trimming: 2 bases; J trimming: 1 base; junction bases outside the gene matches: 4.

This clone appeared a few times. The chain carries TRBV28 and TRBJ2-1; 8 positions agree with TRBD1. The CDR3 has 15 residues. V lost 3 bases, J lost 4 bases, and 5 bases stayed unmatched. Germline V CDR1 and CDR2: MDHEN, SYDVKM. Here the CDR3 reads CASSLTTGEYNEQFF. CDR3 coding DNA: TGTGCCAGCAGTTTGACGACAGGGGAATACAATGAGCAGTTCTTC. Filled out from reference TRBV28 and TRBJ2-1, the complete variable domain reads DVKVTQSSRYLVKRTGEKVFLECVQDMDHENMFWYRQDPGLGLRLIYFSYDVKMKEKGDIPEGYSVSREKKERFSLILESASTNQTSMYLCASSLTTGEYNEQFFGPGTRLTVL.

This sequence joins TRBV18 and TRBJ2-7; 9 bases map to TRBD1. V lost 0 bases, J lost 4 bases, and 7 bases stayed unmatched. The CDR3 spans 16 residues. Germline-derived CDR1 and CDR2 are KGHSH and LQKENI. The CDR3 reads CASSPPERTGVYEQYF. Written as DNA, the CDR3 is TGTGCCAGCTCACCACCAGAAAGGACAGGGGTTTACGAGCAGTACTTC. Full variable domain (rest looked up from reference TRBV18 and TRBJ2-7): NAGVMQNPRHLVRRRGQEARLRCSPMKGHSHVYWYRQLPEEGLKFMVYLQKENIIDESGMPKERFSAEFPKEGPSILRIQQVVRGDSAAYFCASSPPERTGVYEQYFGPGTRLTVT.